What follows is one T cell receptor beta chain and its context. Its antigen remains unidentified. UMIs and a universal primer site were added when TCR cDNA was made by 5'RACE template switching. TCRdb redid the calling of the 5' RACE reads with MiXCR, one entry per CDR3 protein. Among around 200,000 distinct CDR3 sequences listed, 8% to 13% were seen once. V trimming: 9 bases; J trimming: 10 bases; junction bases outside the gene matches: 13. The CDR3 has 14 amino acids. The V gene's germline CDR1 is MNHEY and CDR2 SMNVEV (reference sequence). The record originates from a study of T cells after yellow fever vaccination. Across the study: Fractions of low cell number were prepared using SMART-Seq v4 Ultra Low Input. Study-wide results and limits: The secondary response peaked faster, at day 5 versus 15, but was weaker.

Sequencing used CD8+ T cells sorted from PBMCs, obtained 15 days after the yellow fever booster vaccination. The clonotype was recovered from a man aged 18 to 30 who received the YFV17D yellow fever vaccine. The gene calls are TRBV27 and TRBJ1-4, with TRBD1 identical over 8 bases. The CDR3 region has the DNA TGTGCCAGTGAACCCGGGACAGGACTAGGAAAACTGTTTTTT. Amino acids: CASEPGTGLGKLFF.